What follows describes a single T cell receptor beta chain. Its antigen is as yet unknown. The data are from a study of cytomegalovirus exposure and HLA in healthy donors. The study's findings and limits: Certain indistinguishable V segments, among them TRBV6-2 and TRBV6-3, were excluded.

Germline CDR1 is SGHAT and CDR2 is FQNNGV. This CDR3 has 15 residues. Trimming cost V 3 bases and J 2 bases, with 13 bases left between them. A multiplex PCR was run with 60 Vbeta primers and 13 Jbeta primers. The data were produced by immunoSEQ multiplex PCR, yet TCRdb's version contains in-frame clones alone and is incomplete. The table has under 150,000 clones, 70% to 85% seen once. The TCR comes from a woman between 18 and 29 years old in good health and CMV-seronegative. Sample: PBMCs. The chain is built from TRBV11-2 and TRBJ1-2, with D perhaps TRBD1 (5 bases). In DNA, the CDR3 is TGTGCCAGCAGCTTCACGACAGTTGCCAACTATGGCTACACCTTC. The encoded protein is CASSFTTVANYGYTF.